The clone carrying this T cell receptor (beta chain) appeared many times. The antigen is not known. CDR1 SNHLY and CDR2 FYNNEI come from the germline V gene. V was clipped by 6 bases and J by 4 bases, with 13 bases between them. The CDR3 has 14 amino acids. This record comes from a study of HIV-infected patients and healthy controls. Study-wide points: Untreated HIV+ repertoires had roughly threefold fewer distinct CDR3s and lower Shannon diversity than healthy controls. Compared with healthy controls, HIV-infected patients showed less CDR3 sharing between individuals.

Roughly three months, about 14 weeks, into antiretroviral therapy, follow-up blood was collected. The repertoire came from unfractionated whole blood and reflected all unsorted peripheral T cells. Reverse transcription used 450 to 650 ng RNA and constant-region primers for alpha and beta. Alpha and beta chain libraries were made separately by chain-specific third strand synthesis with multiplexing indices. MiXCR, applied by TCRdb to the 5' RACE reads, yields one record per CDR3 protein. This table holds some 8,700 distinct CDR3 sequences, roughly 9.4% found once. The source of this sequence is an adult with HIV infection. Material: blood, obtained during antiretroviral therapy. The rearrangement links TRBV2 to TRBJ1-5; D might be TRBD1 (6 bases). The CDR3 here is CASSRGPPNQPQHF. The CDR3 DNA sequence: TGTGCCAGCAGCAGGGGACCCCCGAATCAGCCCCAGCATTTT.